The clone carrying this TCR beta chain was detected once. The V gene end was trimmed by 4 bases and the J gene end by 6 bases; junction bases not matched to a gene: 10. This CDR3 region has 16 residues. The germline gives CDR1 SGHRS, CDR2 YFSETQ. The entry originates in a study of blood T cell repertoires in COVID-19. As processed by the authors: Estimated nucleated cell counts came from reference gene primer amplification. Sequencing used immunoSEQ multiplex PCR; TCRdb keeps in-frame clones, though not all of them. V and J calls and clone size are those listed in that table; D and trimming were worked out from the DNA. The data contain 95,000 to 100,000 clones, approximately 81% of them singletons.

Sequencing input: peripheral blood. The TCR was taken from a woman in her seventies with active or convalescent COVID-19. The chain combines TRBV5-1 with TRBJ2-3, with 11 bases identical to TRBD2. For the CDR3, the DNA is TGCGCCAGCAGCGCTAATAGCGGGAGGGAGTCTGATACGCAGTATTTT. It yields the protein CASSANSGRESDTQYF.